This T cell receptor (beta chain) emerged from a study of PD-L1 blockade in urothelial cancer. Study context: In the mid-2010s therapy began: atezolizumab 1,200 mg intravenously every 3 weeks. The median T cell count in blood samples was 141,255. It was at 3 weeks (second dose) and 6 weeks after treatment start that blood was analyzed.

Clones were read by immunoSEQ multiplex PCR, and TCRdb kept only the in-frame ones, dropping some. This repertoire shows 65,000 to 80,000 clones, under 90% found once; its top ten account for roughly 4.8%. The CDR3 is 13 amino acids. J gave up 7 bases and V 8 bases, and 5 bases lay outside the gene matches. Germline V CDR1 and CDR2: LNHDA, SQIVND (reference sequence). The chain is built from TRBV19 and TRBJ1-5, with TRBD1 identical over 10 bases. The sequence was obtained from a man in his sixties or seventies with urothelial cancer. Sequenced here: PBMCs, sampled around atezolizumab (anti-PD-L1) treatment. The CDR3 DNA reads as TGTGCCAGTGGACAGGGGGTTTCGCAGCCCCAGCATTTT. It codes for CASGQGVSQPQHF.